The clone carrying this TCR beta chain was observed a few times. Repertoires were generated with immunoSEQ multiplex PCR, while TCRdb's copy carries only in-frame clones and drops some. The sample holds fewer than 95,000 clones; around 90% are singletons and the top ten take 1.5% to 2%. Per germline, CDR1 SGHRS and CDR2 YFSETQ. The CDR3 loop spans 12 amino acids. The V end was cut by 1 base, the J end by 5 bases, with 6 bases between. The sample is drawn from a study of T cell changes during pregnancy in multiple sclerosis. The source is a female donor in good health, enrolled as a control in a pregnancy study. The source material was peripheral blood, sampled in the first trimester of pregnancy. This chain connects TRBV5-1 to TRBJ1-2; D not resolved. The CDR3 nucleotides read TGCGCCAGCAGCTTGTACAGTTATGGCTACACCTTC. Translation: CASSLYSYGYTF.